Listed below are T cell receptor beta chains from one sample, sequenced in a study of cytomegalovirus exposure and HLA in healthy donors. Sequencing was performed with immunoSEQ multiplex PCR; in TCRdb, only in-frame clones are kept and a portion is missing. The profile covers 65,000 to 95,000 clones, with roughly 70% appearing a single time and roughly 12% taken by the ten largest. Material for sequencing was PBMCs. These receptors were collected from a man aged 70-80 years in good health and CMV-seronegative. The CDR3 runs from the conserved cysteine through the conserved F or W. Each record gives: V gene, clone size, J gene, D gene, CDR3 protein, CDR3 DNA. A D gene is named only where the DNA matches it firmly. Clone sizes are given selectively: once, few, many, or a class where the clone is expanded.

V: TRBV7-9; size: -; J: TRBJ2-3; D: TRBD2; CDR3: CSSSFSGSTDTQYF; DNA: TGTTCCAGCAGCTTTAGCGGGAGCACAGATACGCAGTATTTT
V: TRBV5-1; size: -; J: TRBJ2-1; D: TRBD2; CDR3: CASSASGPPSNEQFF; DNA: TGCGCCAGCAGCGCTAGCGGGCCCCCTTCAAATGAGCAGTTCTTC
V: TRBV13; size: few; J: TRBJ2-5; D: TRBD1; CDR3: CASSLRAGGAVEAQYF; DNA: TGTGCCAGCAGCTTAAGGGCAGGGGGCGCCGTAGAGGCCCAGTACTTC
V: TRBV6-1; size: -; J: TRBJ1-1; D: -; CDR3: CASSESNTEAFF; DNA: TGTGCCAGCAGTGAGAGTAACACTGAAGCTTTCTTT
V: TRBV15; size: medium-sized; J: TRBJ2-3; D: TRBD2; CDR3: CATSRDHAGGATDTQYF; DNA: TGTGCCACCAGCAGAGATCACGCCGGGGGGGCCACAGATACGCAGTATTTT
V: TRBV2; size: -; J: TRBJ1-3; D: -; CDR3: CASRGEGNTIYF; DNA: TGTGCCTCAAGAGGAGAGGGAAACACCATATATTTT
V: TRBV9; size: few; J: TRBJ1-5; D: TRBD1; CDR3: CASSSGQDNQPQHF; DNA: TGTGCCAGCAGCTCGGGACAGGATAATCAGCCCCAGCATTTT
V: TRBV2; size: -; J: TRBJ2-1; D: -; CDR3: CASSESQRRSYNEQFF; DNA: TGTGCCAGCAGTGAGAGTCAGCGACGCTCCTACAATGAGCAGTTCTTC
V: TRBV4-3; size: -; J: TRBJ1-5; D: -; CDR3: CASSQAAGINQPQHF; DNA: TGCGCCAGCAGCCAAGCGGCCGGGATTAATCAGCCCCAGCATTTT
V: TRBV9; size: -; J: TRBJ2-3; D: -; CDR3: CASSVVAGTSTDTQYF; DNA: TGTGCCAGCAGCGTAGTTGCGGGGACTAGCACAGATACGCAGTATTTT